The 4 T cell receptor beta chains below were found in one sample sequenced in a study of T-cell reconstitution after alpha-beta-depleted transplantation in children. The authors prepared the TCRbeta library with unique molecular identifiers. In TCRdb, the PCR reads were re-called with MiXCR into one record per CDR3 protein. Of almost 400,000 distinct CDR3 sequences in the sample, around 21% were seen once. Sequencing used PBMCs from the stem cell graft donor, obtained from the stem cell graft. Receptors originate from a human donor who donated a stem cell graft to a child with acute myeloid leukemia.

The rearrangement links TRBV7-9 to TRBJ2-3; 7 bases map to TRBD1. V lost 5 bases and J lost 14; bases outside the gene matches: 10. Germline lookup yields CDR1 SEHNR and CDR2 FQNEAQ (reference sequence). The CDR3 totals 12 residues. CDR3 bases: TGTGCCAGCAGCGAGACCGGGACAGACTCGTATTTT. Translated, it gives CASSETGTDSYF.

The chain employs TRBV6-1 and TRBJ1-2; weak D call: TRBD1 (6 bases). Germline loops: CDR1 MNHNS, CDR2 SASEGT. Trimming shortened V by 5 bases and J by 7 bases, and 20 bases separated the two germline ends. The CDR3 is 15 residues long. In DNA, the CDR3 is TGTGCCAGCAGTCCAGACAGGCGGAGATTCACTGGCTACACCTTC. It specifies CASSPDRRRFTGYTF.

The chain uses TRBV28 and TRBJ2-3; 13 bases map to TRBD2. Germline loops: CDR1 MDHEN, CDR2 SYDVKM. There are 16 residues in the CDR3. V dropped 5 bases and J dropped 6; count of bases not matched to a gene: 8. CDR3 coding DNA: TGTGCCAGCAGTATCATACTAGCGGGAGGGCGGGATACGCAGTATTTT. It codes for CASSIILAGGRDTQYF.

This sequence joins TRBV5-1 and TRBJ2-1, with 13 bases that match TRBD2. The germline V gene encodes CDR1 SGHRS and CDR2 YFSETQ. The CDR3 totals 16 residues. V lost 4 bases to trimming and J lost 6 bases; unmatched junction nucleotides: 7. The CDR3: CASSKTSGRPGNEQFF. CDR3 nucleotides: TGCGCCAGCAGCAAGACTAGCGGGAGGCCCGGCAATGAGCAGTTCTTC.